This T cell receptor (beta chain) came from a study of T cell responses to AZD1222 COVID-19 vaccine. Study in general: The analysis combined second doses at about 4 or about 12 weeks.

Study outcomes and limitations: Donors in the cohort were predominantly white British and more often female, and clonal diversity was possibly underestimated. Across spike, vaccine-associated CD4 TCRs were found, dominant at 160-218 and 743-854. Spike-specific TCR depth and breadth grew after two AZD1222 doses.

A single count supports this clone. Antigen: not known. The CDR3 sequence is 15 residues long. The germline gives CDR1 SGHNT, CDR2 YENEEA. Trimming removed 5 bases at V and 0 bases at J, with 10 bases between. Sequenced by immunoSEQ multiplex PCR; TCRdb stores in-frame clones only, minus some. The sample shows tens of thousands of clones, just over 85% of them seen only once. V gene TRBV11-3 combines with J gene TRBJ2-2; unclear D gene. This TCR derives from an adult in good health. The sample here was peripheral blood, taken on day 0 of AZD1222 vaccination. CDR3 sequence reads: CASSLGGANTGELFF. The CDR3 DNA is TGTGCCAGCAGCCTAGGTGGGGCGAACACCGGGGAGCTGTTTTTT.